This T cell receptor beta chain appears in the sequencing data of a study of cytomegalovirus exposure and HLA in healthy donors. Study in general: The platform used for the roughly 110 validation repertoires matched that of the 600 to 800 first-cohort repertoires, a later analysis reported. Study-level results: Rarity characterized most TCR sequences, yet some public TCRs appeared in many donors.

Assay used: immunoSEQ multiplex PCR; TCRdb lists only in-frame clones, some missing. The table has some 100,000 clones, more than 75% seen once. With respect to this clone: What it recognizes is unknown.

Separation from the roughly 670-subject first cohort characterized the roughly 120-subject validation cohort, to which the donors belonged. Germline V lookup: CDR1 LNHDA, CDR2 SQIVND (reference sequence). This CDR3 is 12 amino acids long. Between the trimmed V and J ends, which lost 6 bases and 4 bases, there was a span of 7 bases. The specimen was PBMCs. This clonotype originated in a man aged 18 to 30 in good health and CMV-seronegative. The chain uses TRBV19 and TRBJ1-5; D gene uncertain. The CDR3 nucleotides read TGTGCCAGTAGCAAGACAAATCAGCCCCAGCATTTT. Translated, it gives CASSKTNQPQHF.